This passage covers 27 T cell receptor beta chains from one sample sequenced in a study of human T cells and chemical hapten exposure. Time point indicated: patch test 1, 2 weeks after DPC sensitization. This sample's treatment: therapeutic diphenylcyclopropenone sensitization with weekly scalp DPC. From the RACE reads, TCRdb called clonotypes with MiXCR, one entry per CDR3 protein. The repertoire holds some 400,000 distinct CDR3 sequences, with roughly 4.8% as singletons. This specimen was whole blood, taken in connection with sensitization to the hapten diphenylcyclopropenone (DPC). Receptor source: a woman in her forties or fifties with alopecia areata. Some clones in this sample may be carry-over from other donors' samples.

This clonotype was seen repeatedly, ten times or more. The chain combines TRBV5-5 with TRBJ1-1, with D hard to call. Deletions cut 4 bases from V and 1 base from J, with 8 bases between. CDR1 and CDR2 from the germline V gene are SGHKS and YYEKEE (reference sequence). This CDR3 has 13 amino acids. The CDR3 DNA reads as TGTGCCAGCAGCGCGGCAGCGAACACTGAAGCTTTCTTT. Encoded protein: CASSAAANTEAFF.

This CDR3 is CATSRVFEYGYTF. The DNA for the CDR3 is TGTGCCACCAGCAGAGTTTTCGAGTATGGCTACACCTTC. The chain couples TRBV15 to TRBJ1-2; the D is unclear. Between the trimmed V and J ends, which lost 1 base and 5 bases, there was a span of 8 bases. The germline gives CDR1 LNHNV, CDR2 YYDKDF (reference sequence). The length of the CDR3 is 13 residues.

This clonotype was seen repeatedly, ten times or more. This chain connects TRBV12-3 or TRBV12-4 to TRBJ1-2, with a weak D call TRBD1 (5 bases). This CDR3 has 14 residues. V lost 9 bases, J lost 3 bases, and 17 bases lay in between. The CDR3 region is CASSDQGLDYGYTF. The CDR3 DNA follows: TGTGCCAGTTCCGATCAGGGCTTGGACTATGGCTACACCTTC.

This clonotype was detected many times. The V call is TRBV3-1, the J call TRBJ2-1; D unresolved. The germline V and J ends were trimmed by 4 bases and 7 bases, with 11 bases remaining between them. Germline CDR1 LGHDT, CDR2 YNNKEL (reference sequence). This CDR3 contains 13 residues. The CDR3 region is CASSPELGNEQFF. The CDR3 DNA sequence: TGTGCCAGCAGCCCCGAACTTGGGAATGAGCAGTTCTTC.

This clonotype was observed many times. This chain connects TRBV5-1 to TRBJ2-1; tentatively, D is TRBD2 (6 bases). The CDR3 has 13 residues. The V gene's germline CDR1 is SGHRS and CDR2 YFSETQ. The V end lost 1 base, the J end lost 10 bases, and 12 bases lay between the germline ends. The CDR3 here is CASSLYGEEEQFF. For the CDR3, the DNA is TGCGCCAGCAGCTTGTACGGGGAGGAGGAGCAGTTCTTC.

There are many counts of this clonotype. This chain connects TRBV6-2 or TRBV6-3 to TRBJ2-1; 9 nucleotides agree with TRBD2. Germline CDR1 MNHEY, CDR2 SVGEGT. CDR3 length: 16 residues. V shed 5 bases, J shed 3 bases, and the junction held 8 bases outside the gene matches. The CDR3 coding sequence is TGTGCCAGCAGTCGTGGACTAGCGCCAATCTACAATGAGCAGTTCTTC. This translates into CASSRGLAPIYNEQFF.

A few counts support this clonotype. This chain links TRBV6-5 with TRBJ2-5; 10 bases fit TRBD2. V gave up 5 bases and J gave up 4 bases; unmatched junction bases: 13. Germline values: CDR1 MNHEY, CDR2 SVGAGI. This CDR3 contains 17 residues. The CDR3 nucleotides read TGTGCCAGCAGTCCCCCGGGAGCGGGAGGGGGAGGAGAGACCCAGTACTTC. Amino acids: CASSPPGAGGGGETQYF.

This clonotype was observed many times. CDR3 sequence (DNA): TGCGCCAGCAGCATACAACTAGCGGGAATCGCAGATACGCAGTATTTT. Translation gives CASSIQLAGIADTQYF. The chain employs TRBV5-1 and TRBJ2-3; TRBD2 matches 10 bases. CDR1 SGHRS and CDR2 YFSETQ come from the germline V gene. Germline trimming cut 4 bases from V and 4 bases from J; bases unmatched to any gene: 9. This CDR3 contains 16 residues.

This clonotype was picked up many times. The chain uses TRBV20-1 and TRBJ2-3, with 9 bases matching TRBD2. The germline V gene encodes CDR1 DFQATT and CDR2 SNEGSKA (reference sequence). The CDR3 consists of 14 residues. V trimming: 6 bases; J trimming: 7 bases; junction bases outside the gene matches: 11. For the CDR3, the DNA is TGCAGTGCCCTAAGGCCTAGCGGGACTTATACGCAGTATTTT. Translated, it gives CSALRPSGTYTQYF.

This sequence joins TRBV29-1 and TRBJ1-2; D ambiguous. The CDR3 length is 11 residues. Trimming took off 4 bases at V and 6 bases at J, with 9 bases between the two ends. CDR1 is SQVTM and CDR2 is ANQGSEA in the germline V gene. The chain's CDR3 is CSVAEGDGYTF. The DNA of the CDR3 is TGCAGCGTTGCGGAGGGCGATGGCTACACCTTC.

V and J are TRBV3-1 and TRBJ2-7; 16 positions match TRBD2. V lost 4 bases and J lost 6; bases outside the gene matches: 9. There are 17 residues in the CDR3. CDR1 and CDR2 from the germline V gene are LGHDT and YNNKEL (reference sequence). CDR3 sequence (DNA): TGTGCCAGCAGCCTGGGACTAGCGGGAGGGCCCTCGGTCGAGCAGTACTTC. It encodes CASSLGLAGGPSVEQYF.

This clonotype was recorded many times. The rearrangement uses TRBV7-9 and TRBJ2-7, with 7 bases matching TRBD1. Trimming at V came to 8 bases and at J to 2 bases, leaving 3 bases not matched to a gene. This CDR3 spans 12 amino acids. Germline lookup yields CDR1 SEHNR and CDR2 FQNEAQ (reference sequence). The CDR3 region has the DNA TGTGCCAGCCGGGGACAGACCTACGAGCAGTACTTC. This encodes CASRGQTYEQYF.

The sample holds many counts of this clonotype. The gene calls are TRBV29-1 and TRBJ1-2; D possibly corresponds to TRBD1 (5 bases). The V gene lost 4 bases and the J gene lost 1 base, with 7 bases spanning the gap. CDR1 is SQVTM, CDR2 ANQGSEA, per germline. The CDR3 consists of 12 residues. CDR3 residues: CSVGQSNYGYTF. The CDR3 DNA follows: TGCAGCGTTGGACAGAGTAACTATGGCTACACCTTC.

The chain uses TRBV14 and TRBJ2-3; TRBD1 agrees at 8 bases. J gave up 3 bases and V 0 bases, and 11 bases lay outside the gene matches. CDR1 is SGHDN, CDR2 FVKESK, per germline. The CDR3 runs 18 residues. The CDR3 region is CASSQDLVWRQGTDTQYF. The CDR3 coding sequence is TGTGCCAGCAGCCAAGATCTTGTTTGGAGACAGGGGACAGATACGCAGTATTTT.

V is TRBV12-3 or TRBV12-4 and J is TRBJ1-1, with D unclear. V was pared by 11 bases and J by 7 bases, with 23 bases between. The CDR3 extends over 14 amino acids. DNA for the CDR3: TGTGCCTCTTCGGAACCCGGGCGTGAGGGTGAAGCTTTCTTT. Translation: CASSEPGREGEAFF.

This clonotype was counted a few times. The gene calls are TRBV7-9 and TRBJ2-7, with 7 bases fitting TRBD2. The CDR3 loop spans 15 amino acids. Germline V CDR1 and CDR2: SEHNR, FQNEAQ (reference sequence). V gave up 5 bases and J gave up 2 bases; unmatched junction bases: 9. This CDR3 reads CASSRAPAGAYEQYF. The CDR3 region has the DNA TGTGCCAGCAGCCGGGCTCCCGCGGGGGCCTACGAGCAGTACTTC.

This clonotype showed up just a few times. This rearrangement joins TRBV5-1 to TRBJ2-7; perhaps TRBD1 as D (6 bases). The CDR3 length is 13 residues. V lost 1 base and J lost 5, with 10 bases in between. Germline V lookup: CDR1 SGHRS, CDR2 YFSETQ. The CDR3 DNA reads as TGCGCCAGCAGCTTGAGGGGGAATCACGAGCAGTACTTC. Protein sequence: CASSLRGNHEQYF.

This clonotype was seen a few times. As DNA, the CDR3 is TGTGCCAGCAGCCCCCAGACAGGGCAGAACACTGAAGCTTTCTTT. The encoded protein is CASSPQTGQNTEAFF. This sequence joins TRBV7-2 and TRBJ1-1; TRBD1 matches at 7 bases. With V trimmed by 5 bases and J by 1 base, 7 bases remained unmatched. The CDR3 contains 15 residues. Germline V gives CDR1 SGHTA, CDR2 FQGNSA.

This clonotype appeared a few times. The genes are TRBV7-2 and TRBJ2-1; the match to TRBD2 covers 12 bases. The CDR3 sequence is 15 residues long. V gave up 5 bases and J gave up 10 bases; unmatched junction bases: 9. CDR1 and CDR2 from the germline V gene are SGHTA and FQGNSA. The CDR3 DNA sequence: TGTGCCAGCAGCGGTGGACTAGCGGGATCATTCGAGCAGTTCTTC. It specifies CASSGGLAGSFEQFF.

There are many counts of this clonotype. CDR3 nucleotides: TGCAGCGTGGCAAAAGGGACTAGCACAGATACGCAGTATTTT. Its translation: CSVAKGTSTDTQYF. The chain has TRBV29-1 and TRBJ2-3; D is perhaps TRBD2 (6 bases). Per the germline V gene, CDR1 is SQVTM and CDR2 is ANQGSEA. Trimming cost V 6 bases and J 0 bases, with 13 bases left between them. This CDR3 contains 14 residues.

Worth noting for this clonotype: This may arise from a read error, as a much more abundant clone is one base away. The chain joins TRBV12-3 or TRBV12-4 to TRBJ2-5; 9 bases are a match to TRBD1. CDR3 length: 15 amino acids. CDR3 sequence: CASSLSGQGTETRYF. In nucleotides, the CDR3 is TGTGCCAGCAGTTTATCGGGACAGGGAACTGAGACCCGGTACTTC.

This clonotype appeared many times. The chain couples TRBV12-3 or TRBV12-4 to TRBJ2-1; no reliable D call. The CDR3 runs 14 residues. V gave up 10 bases and J gave up 3 bases, with 16 bases separating them. CDR3 sequence (DNA): TGTGCCACCTGTGAGGAGCTGAACTACAATGAGCAGTTCTTC. This gives the protein CATCEELNYNEQFF.

This clonotype has ten or more counts. This sequence joins TRBV7-9 and TRBJ2-2; D not resolved. The CDR3 has 15 residues. V was shortened by 2 bases and J by 1 base, with 8 bases between the two germline ends. Per germline, CDR1 SEHNR and CDR2 FQNEAQ (reference sequence). As DNA, the CDR3 is TGTGCCAGCAGCTTATGGTCAGGGAACACCGGGGAGCTGTTTTTT. This gives the protein CASSLWSGNTGELFF.

This clonotype appeared a few times. The chain has TRBV20-1 and TRBJ1-1; D call uncertain. V was shortened by 1 base and J by 0 bases, with 15 bases between the two germline ends. This CDR3 spans 16 amino acids. Germline V gene data show CDR1 as DFQATT and CDR2 as SNEGSKA (reference sequence). This chain's CDR3 is CSARGHTGPMNTEAFF. In DNA form, the CDR3 reads TGCAGTGCTAGAGGGCACACCGGCCCGATGAACACTGAAGCTTTCTTT.

This clonotype was detected many times. This chain connects TRBV9 to TRBJ1-1; D call uncertain. The V end lost 0 bases, the J end lost 2 bases, and 8 bases lay between the germline ends. This CDR3 is built from 14 residues. Germline-derived CDR1 and CDR2 are SGDLS and YYNGEE. In nucleotides, the CDR3 is TGTGCCAGCAGCGTAGTCCAGGAAAACACTGAAGCTTTCTTT. Translated, it gives CASSVVQENTEAFF.

This clonotype has at least ten counts. The chain combines TRBV20-1 with TRBJ1-2; TRBD1 agrees at 8 bases. The CDR3 totals 14 residues. CDR1 and CDR2 (germline): DFQATT, SNEGSKA (reference sequence). V shed 6 bases and J 6 bases; nucleotides not matched to a gene: 12. CDR3 sequence (DNA): TGCAGTGCACGGAACCCGGACAGGGTCGATGGCTACACCTTC. Encoded protein: CSARNPDRVDGYTF.

This clonotype was observed a few times. This chain joins TRBV14 and TRBJ2-4; 10 nucleotides match TRBD2. This CDR3 region has 16 residues. Germline V gene lookup returns CDR1 SGHDN and CDR2 FVKESK. Trimming took 2 bases from V and 8 from J; bases not matched to a gene: 9. The CDR3 region is CASSQWGGTSEDIQYF. The CDR3 DNA reads TGTGCCAGCAGCCAATGGGGCGGGACTAGCGAAGACATTCAGTACTTC.